One and the same sample provided the 7 T cell receptor beta chains below, sequenced in a study of regulatory T cells in long-lasting Graves disease. Investigators prepared the TCR beta libraries by applying iRepertoire HTBI primers and Arm-PCR of CDR3 regions. TCRdb fed the multiplex PCR reads into MiXCR, producing one record per CDR3 protein. Here the sample spans hundreds of thousands of distinct CDR3 sequences, over 15% being singletons. Time point described: newly diagnosed GD, antithyroid drugs for less than 3 months. RNA isolated from PBMCs was used to make the TCR library. These data also featured in a second study, about T cells in Graves' hyperthyroidism and ophthalmopathy.

Sequences were derived from peripheral blood mononuclear cells (PBMCs), sampled at new diagnosis, from a patient treated with antithyroid drugs. The receptors here all came from a middle-aged man with Graves disease.

This clonotype has ten or more counts. This sequence joins TRBV7-9 and TRBJ2-7; D gene uncertain. Germline V gives CDR1 SEHNR, CDR2 FQNEAQ (reference sequence). The CDR3 has 16 amino acids. The V gene lost 5 bases and the J gene lost 0 bases, with 17 bases spanning the gap. CDR3 in amino acids: CASSHSGGRTSYEQYF. CDR3 nucleotides: TGTGCCAGCAGCCACTCCGGCGGCAGGACCTCCTACGAGCAGTACTTC.

This clonotype was detected ten times or more. The chain employs TRBV2 and TRBJ2-4, with D tentatively TRBD2 (6 bases). Germline V CDR1 and CDR2: SNHLY, FYNNEI. V was shortened by 7 bases and J by 8 bases, with 15 bases between the two germline ends. The CDR3 spans 13 residues. The CDR3 DNA follows: TGTGCCAGCACCCTACCGGGAGTGGACATTCAGTACTTC. Residues: CASTLPGVDIQYF.

The table lists this clonotype with many counts. The V call is TRBV7-9, the J call TRBJ2-1; a weak D match, TRBD1 (5 bases). The V end lost 6 bases, the J end lost 2 bases, and 14 bases lay between the germline ends. Germline CDR1 and CDR2: SEHNR and FQNEAQ (reference sequence). The CDR3 consists of 15 residues. The CDR3 sequence is CASRERTQTYNEQFF. The CDR3 DNA sequence: TGTGCCAGCAGAGAACGGACACAAACCTACAATGAGCAGTTCTTC. The complete variable domain, with remaining parts taken from reference TRBV7-9 and TRBJ2-1, reads DTGVSQNPRHKITKRGQNVTFRCDPISEHNRLYWYRQTLGQGPEFLTYFQNEAQLEKSRLLSDRFSAERPKGSFSTLEIQRTEQGDSAMYLCASRERTQTYNEQFFGPGTRLTVL.

This clonotype was counted ten times or more. This chain connects TRBV10-3 to TRBJ1-5; D not resolved. The germline CDR1 and CDR2 sequences are ENHRY and SYGVKD. The ends were cut back, 3 bases at V and 4 bases at J, with 13 bases in the middle. The CDR3 spans 15 residues. In DNA form, the CDR3 reads TGTGCCATCAGTGAAGCGGCATCAGTAAATCAGCCCCAGCATTTT. It codes for CAISEAASVNQPQHF.

There are a few counts of this clonotype. CDR3 bases: TGTGCCAGCAGCTTGGGGGGGGGATTCGAGCAGTTCTTC. Translating gives CASSLGGGFEQFF. This chain uses TRBV5-6 with TRBJ2-1; 7 nucleotides match TRBD2. Germline assignment: CDR1 SGHDT and CDR2 YYEEEE. With V trimmed by 0 bases and J by 10 bases, 4 bases remained unmatched. The CDR3 runs 13 residues.

This clonotype was seen repeatedly, ten times or more. The V call is TRBV2, the J call TRBJ1-2, with D uncertain. Per the germline V gene, CDR1 is SNHLY and CDR2 is FYNNEI. The CDR3 is 16 residues long. V was cut by 4 bases and J by 4 bases, with 19 bases left in between. This CDR3 is CASSGALPGAFYGYTF. CDR3 in DNA: TGTGCCAGCAGTGGGGCCCTACCGGGAGCCTTCTATGGCTACACCTTC.

This clonotype was found many times. CDR3 sequence (DNA): TGTGCCAGCAGCCCTAATCCTAGCGGGGGGGCCGGAGATACGCAGTATTTT. This sequence encodes CASSPNPSGGAGDTQYF. The genes are TRBV4-2 and TRBJ2-3, with TRBD2 matching 12 bases. J gave up 5 bases and V 4 bases, and 10 bases lay outside the gene matches. Germline V lookup: CDR1 LGHNA, CDR2 YNFKEQ. This CDR3 has 17 residues.